These 18 T cell receptor beta chains came from one sample sequenced in a study of cytomegalovirus exposure and HLA in healthy donors. PCR was performed using 60 Vbeta and 13 Jbeta primers. Produced via immunoSEQ multiplex PCR; TCRdb's table is partial and in-frame only. The sample has about 210,000 clones, roughly 85% seen once. The sequencing input was PBMCs. The receptor set was obtained from a male donor in good health and CMV-seronegative.

The chain recombines TRBV7-8 with TRBJ1-5; D is possibly TRBD1 (6 bases). CDR3 length: 13 residues. Trimming stripped 5 bases from V and 4 bases from J, with 9 bases between. Per the germline V gene, CDR1 is SGHVS and CDR2 is FQNEAQ. CDR3 sequence reads: CASSPRGNQPQHF. The CDR3 coding sequence is TGTGCCAGCAGCCCAAGGGGGAATCAGCCCCAGCATTTT.

This clone was detected only a few times. CDR3 loop: CASSPNREGTDTQYF. The CDR3 nucleotides read TGTGCCAGCTCACCAAACAGGGAAGGCACAGATACGCAGTATTTT. V is TRBV18 and J is TRBJ2-3; the D gene is possibly TRBD1 (6 bases). The CDR3 has 15 residues. The V end lost 2 bases, the J end lost 1 base, and 10 bases lay between the germline ends. Germline loops: CDR1 KGHSH, CDR2 LQKENI. The variable domain in full, completed from reference TRBV18 and TRBJ2-3, reads NAGVMQNPRHLVRRRGQEARLRCSPMKGHSHVYWYRQLPEEGLKFMVYLQKENIIDESGMPKERFSAEFPKEGPSILRIQQVVRGDSAAYFCASSPNREGTDTQYFGPGTRLTVL.

The chain recombines TRBV7-9 with TRBJ1-6; D gene ambiguous. CDR1 SEHNR and CDR2 FQNEAQ come from the germline V gene (reference sequence). V was shortened by 4 bases and J by 10 bases, with 14 bases between the two germline ends. This CDR3 contains 14 residues. As DNA, the CDR3 is TGTGCCAGCAGCTCACAGAGAACTGAATCACCCCTCCACTTT. Its protein product is CASSSQRTESPLHF.

The rearrangement uses TRBV9 and TRBJ1-2; no clear D. The germline V gene has CDR1 SGDLS and CDR2 YYNGEE. The CDR3 runs to 14 residues. Deletions cut 1 base from V and 2 bases from J, with 9 bases between. The CDR3 DNA is TGTGCCAGCAGCGTAAATGGAGGGAACTATGGCTACACCTTC. Encoded protein: CASSVNGGNYGYTF.

The rearrangement uses TRBV4-3 and TRBJ2-3; 8 nucleotides match TRBD2. There are 15 residues in the CDR3. Germline-derived CDR1 and CDR2 are LGHNA and YSLEER. V shed 5 bases and J 0 bases; nucleotides not matched to a gene: 4. The CDR3 DNA sequence: TGCGCCAGCAGCACACTAGCGGCCAGCACAGATACGCAGTATTTT. It translates to CASSTLAASTDTQYF.

To note about this clone: A read error may account for a junction end that differs from germline. The chain is built from TRBV7-9 and TRBJ2-3; D may be TRBD2 (5 bases). CDR1 and CDR2 from the germline V gene are SEHNR and FQNEAQ (reference sequence). There are 16 residues in the CDR3. The CDR3 loop is CSSSSRTRASTDTQYF. The DNA of the CDR3 is TGTTCCAGCAGCTCTAGGACGAGGGCTAGCACAGATACGCAGTATTTT.

The chain recombines TRBV14 with TRBJ2-7; 11 nucleotides line up with TRBD1. Per the germline V gene, CDR1 is SGHDN and CDR2 is FVKESK. J was trimmed by 5 bases and V by 0 bases; bases with no gene match: 9. CDR3 length equals 17 residues. The CDR3: CASSQDWAGQGGNEQYF. Here the CDR3 DNA reads TGTGCCAGCAGCCAAGATTGGGCGGGACAGGGGGGTAACGAGCAGTACTTC.

This clone was seen only a few times. The rearrangement uses TRBV6-4 and TRBJ1-5; D is ambiguous. The CDR3 spans 13 residues. Trimming took off 5 bases at V and 4 bases at J, with 9 bases between the two ends. Germline V gene data show CDR1 as MRHNA and CDR2 as SNTAGT. CDR3: CASSSDTNQPQHF. In DNA, the CDR3 is TGTGCCAGCAGTTCCGACACTAATCAGCCCCAGCATTTT.

The chain uses TRBV18 and TRBJ1-1; D gene uncertain. Germline V gives CDR1 KGHSH, CDR2 LQKENI. The CDR3 covers 17 residues. V was clipped by 4 bases and J by 3 bases, with 21 bases between them. The CDR3 loop is CASSRSGAANLDTEAFF. The CDR3 DNA sequence: TGTGCCAGCTCACGATCGGGTGCAGCTAATTTGGACACTGAAGCTTTCTTT.

The chain has TRBV7-9 and TRBJ1-2; TRBD1 matches at 9 bases. In germline, CDR1 is SEHNR, CDR2 FQNEAQ (reference sequence). The CDR3 is made up of 13 amino acids. V lost 5 bases to trimming and J lost 7 bases; unmatched junction nucleotides: 5. The CDR3 nucleotides are TGTGCCAGCAGCCCGGGACAGGGCCTTGGCTACACCTTC. Amino acids: CASSPGQGLGYTF.

The chain has TRBV29-1 and TRBJ1-1, with 7 bases aligning to TRBD1. Unmatched junction bases numbered 10, after V lost 4 bases and J lost 5 bases. The CDR3 extends over 14 amino acids. Germline-derived CDR1 and CDR2 are SQVTM and ANQGSEA. In DNA form, the CDR3 reads TGCAGCGTTGTTTTCGGGGACAGTAGTACTGAAGCTTTCTTT. Protein product: CSVVFGDSSTEAFF.

The J gene is TRBJ2-7, the V gene TRBV28, with 8 bases identical to TRBD2. The CDR3 consists of 14 residues. Germline CDR1 MDHEN, CDR2 SYDVKM. With 6 bases clipped from V and 3 bases from J, the junction kept 7 bases outside the gene matches. The CDR3 nucleotides are TGTGCCAGCAGCCCAACCACTAGCGGCTACGAGCAGTACTTC. Amino acid sequence: CASSPTTSGYEQYF.

This CDR3 reads CASSGTGGNYEQYF. The CDR3 DNA sequence: TGTGCCAGCAGTGGGACAGGGGGGAACTACGAGCAGTACTTC. The rearrangement uses TRBV28 and TRBJ2-7; 11 bases line up with TRBD1. Trimming at V came to 5 bases and at J to 3 bases, leaving 3 bases not matched to a gene. Germline values: CDR1 MDHEN, CDR2 SYDVKM. The CDR3 runs to 14 residues.

V and J are TRBV10-1 and TRBJ2-3; TRBD2 matches 7 bases. From germline, CDR1 is WNHNN and CDR2 SYGVQD (reference sequence). V lost 3 bases, J lost 2 bases, and 8 bases stayed unmatched. This CDR3 is built from 16 residues. CDR3 protein: CASSDSGGDPTDTQYF. The DNA for the CDR3 is TGCGCCAGCAGTGACTCTGGGGGGGACCCCACAGATACGCAGTATTTT.

This clone was picked up a small number of times. The chain's CDR3 is CASSLGMRVRGLDNEQFF. DNA of the CDR3: TGCGCCAGCAGCTTGGGGATGCGTGTCAGGGGGCTTGACAATGAGCAGTTCTTC. V gene TRBV5-1 combines with J gene TRBJ2-1; TRBD1 agrees at 8 bases. V shed 0 bases and J 5 bases; nucleotides not matched to a gene: 13. CDR3 length equals 18 residues. Per germline, CDR1 SGHRS and CDR2 YFSETQ.

As regards this clone: The sample contains more than one DNA sequence encoding this CDR3. V usage is TRBV9 and J usage is TRBJ2-7; 8 bases are a match to TRBD1. The CDR3 totals 15 residues. CDR1 is SGDLS, CDR2 YYNGEE, per germline. The J segment lost 1 base and the V segment lost 0 bases, leaving 3 bases of the junction unmatched. CDR3 protein: CASSVGQGASYEQYF. CDR3 sequence (DNA): TGTGCCAGCAGCGTAGGGCAGGGGGCATCCTACGAGCAGTACTTC.

The chain employs TRBV19 and TRBJ2-4; D possibly corresponds to TRBD2 (5 bases). The CDR3 is 12 residues long. V lost 3 bases, J lost 9 bases, and 9 bases lay in between. The germline V gene has CDR1 LNHDA and CDR2 SQIVND (reference sequence). Here the CDR3 reads CASSIAAGIQYF. For the CDR3, the DNA is TGTGCCAGTAGTATTGCTGCGGGCATTCAGTACTTC. Looking up the rest from reference TRBV19 and TRBJ2-4 gives the full variable domain: DGGITQSPKYLFRKEGQNVTLSCEQNLNHDAMYWYRQDPGQGLRLIYYSQIVNDFQKGDIAEGYSVSREKKESFPLTVTSAQKNPTAFYLCASSIAAGIQYFGAGTRLSVL.

This clone was seen only once. This chain uses TRBV9 with TRBJ2-1; D might be TRBD2 (5 bases). CDR3 length equals 17 residues. The V end lost 1 base, the J end lost 5 bases, and 19 bases lay between the germline ends. Germline values: CDR1 SGDLS, CDR2 YYNGEE. The CDR3 DNA reads TGTGCCAGCAGCGTAAATGTCAAAGGACGGGGTAACAATGAGCAGTTCTTC. This translates into CASSVNVKGRGNNEQFF.